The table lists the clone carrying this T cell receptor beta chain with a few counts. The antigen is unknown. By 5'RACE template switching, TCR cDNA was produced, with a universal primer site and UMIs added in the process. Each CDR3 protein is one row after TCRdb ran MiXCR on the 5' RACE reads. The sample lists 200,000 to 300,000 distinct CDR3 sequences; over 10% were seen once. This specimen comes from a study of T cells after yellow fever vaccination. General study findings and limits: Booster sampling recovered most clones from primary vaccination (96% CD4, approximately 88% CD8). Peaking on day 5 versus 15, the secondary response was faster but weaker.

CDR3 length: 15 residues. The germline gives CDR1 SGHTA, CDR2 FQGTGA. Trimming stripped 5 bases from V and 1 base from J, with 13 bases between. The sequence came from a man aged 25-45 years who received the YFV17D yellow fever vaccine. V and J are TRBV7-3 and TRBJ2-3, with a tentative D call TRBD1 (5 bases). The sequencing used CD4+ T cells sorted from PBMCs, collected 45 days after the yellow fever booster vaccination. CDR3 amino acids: CASSPWGDGTDTQYF. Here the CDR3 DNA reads TGTGCCAGCAGCCCCTGGGGCGACGGCACAGATACGCAGTATTTT.